This TCR beta chain was sequenced in a study of shared clonotypes between healthy human individuals. As to this clone: Its specificity is not known. The same CDR3 also results from other DNA sequences found in this sample.

Measured with immunoSEQ multiplex PCR; TCRdb has only the in-frame clones, and not every one. This sample has about 2.4 million clones, with 90% to 95% found just once. Notes on the study in general: Apart from blood, nothing was sampled; tissue repertoires likely differ.

This sequence originates from a man between 18 and 35 years old in good health. Some clones in this sample may be carry-over from other donors' samples. Sequenced material: naive CD4+ T cells from PBMCs. The subset: CD45RA+ positively selected.

The CDR3 nucleotides are TGTGCCAGCAGCTTAAGACAGGGAGGCGAGACCCAGTACTTC. This sequence encodes CASSLRQGGETQYF. This chain links TRBV7-9 with TRBJ2-5, with D perhaps TRBD1 (7 bases). This CDR3 has 14 residues. Between the trimmed V and J ends, which lost 2 bases and 5 bases, there was a span of 12 bases. Germline CDR1 reads SEHNR; CDR2 reads FQNEAQ (reference sequence).